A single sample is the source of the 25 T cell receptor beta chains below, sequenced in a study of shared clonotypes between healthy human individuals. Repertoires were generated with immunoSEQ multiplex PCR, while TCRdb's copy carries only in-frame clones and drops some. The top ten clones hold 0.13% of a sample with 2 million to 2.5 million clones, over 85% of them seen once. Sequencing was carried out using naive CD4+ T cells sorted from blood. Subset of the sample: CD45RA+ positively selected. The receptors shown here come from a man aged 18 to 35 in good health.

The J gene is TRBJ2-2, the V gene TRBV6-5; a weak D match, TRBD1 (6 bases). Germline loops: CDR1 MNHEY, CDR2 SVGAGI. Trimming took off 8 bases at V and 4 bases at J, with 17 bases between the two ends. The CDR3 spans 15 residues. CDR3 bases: TGTGCCAGCGAGCCACAGGGAAAGAGCACCGGGGAGCTGTTTTTT. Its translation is CASEPQGKSTGELFF.

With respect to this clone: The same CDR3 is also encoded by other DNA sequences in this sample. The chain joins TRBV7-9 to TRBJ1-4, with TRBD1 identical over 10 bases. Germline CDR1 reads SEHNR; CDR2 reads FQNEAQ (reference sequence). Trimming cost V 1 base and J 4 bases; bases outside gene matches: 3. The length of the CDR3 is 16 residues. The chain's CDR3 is CASSLGDRGFNEKLFF. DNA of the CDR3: TGTGCCAGCAGCTTAGGGGACAGGGGTTTTAATGAAAAACTGTTTTTT.

The CDR3 DNA follows: TGCGCCAGCAGCCGGGAGTACGGACAGGGTTACGAGCAGTACTTC. As protein: CASSREYGQGYEQYF. The chain has TRBV4-3 and TRBJ2-7; TRBD1 agrees at 8 bases. This CDR3 contains 15 residues. The germline CDR1 and CDR2 sequences are LGHNA and YSLEER. V trimming: 4 bases; J trimming: 4 bases; junction bases outside the gene matches: 9.

The CDR3 sequence: CASSLAAGPNSPLHF. In nucleotides, the CDR3 is TGCGCCAGCAGCTTGGCGGCAGGGCCTAATTCACCCCTCCACTTT. The V call is TRBV5-1, the J call TRBJ1-6; TRBD1 is a possible D gene (5 bases). Trimming left V 0 bases short and J 6 bases short, with 10 bases between. The CDR3 length is 15 residues. Germline CDR1 and CDR2: SGHRS and YFSETQ.

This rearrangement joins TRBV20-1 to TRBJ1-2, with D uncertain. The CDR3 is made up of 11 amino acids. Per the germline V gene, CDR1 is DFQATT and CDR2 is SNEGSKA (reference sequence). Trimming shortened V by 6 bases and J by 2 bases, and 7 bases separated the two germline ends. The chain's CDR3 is CSAVGNYGYTF. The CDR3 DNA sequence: TGCAGTGCCGTCGGGAACTATGGCTACACCTTC.

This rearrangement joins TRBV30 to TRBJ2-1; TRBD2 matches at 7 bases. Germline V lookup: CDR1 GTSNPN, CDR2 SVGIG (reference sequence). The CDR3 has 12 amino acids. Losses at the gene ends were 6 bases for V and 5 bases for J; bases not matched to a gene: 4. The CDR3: CACGLGNNEQFF. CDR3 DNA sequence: TGTGCCTGTGGACTAGGGAACAATGAGCAGTTCTTC.

For the CDR3, the DNA is TGCGCCAGCAGCCACACCCCCCCGGGACAGGGCACCAAGAGCTCCTACAATGAGCAGTTCTTC. Its translation is CASSHTPPGQGTKSSYNEQFF. V usage is TRBV4-1 and J usage is TRBJ2-1, with 9 bases that match TRBD1. V lost 3 bases to trimming and J lost 0 bases; unmatched junction nucleotides: 18. The germline CDR1 and CDR2 sequences are MGHRA and YSYEKL. This CDR3 has 21 residues.

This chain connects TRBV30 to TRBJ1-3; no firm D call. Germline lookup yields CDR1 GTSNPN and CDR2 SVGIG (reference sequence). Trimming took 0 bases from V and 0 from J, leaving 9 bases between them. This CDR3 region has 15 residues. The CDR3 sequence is CAWSVPPNSGNTIYF. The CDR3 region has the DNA TGTGCCTGGAGTGTGCCCCCTAACTCTGGAAACACCATATATTTT. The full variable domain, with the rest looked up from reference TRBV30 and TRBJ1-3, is SQTIHQWPATLVQPVGSPLSLECTVEGTSNPNLYWYRQAAGRGLQLLFYSVGIGQISSEVPQNLSASRPQDRQFILSSKKLLLSDSGFYLCAWSVPPNSGNTIYFGEGSWLTVV.

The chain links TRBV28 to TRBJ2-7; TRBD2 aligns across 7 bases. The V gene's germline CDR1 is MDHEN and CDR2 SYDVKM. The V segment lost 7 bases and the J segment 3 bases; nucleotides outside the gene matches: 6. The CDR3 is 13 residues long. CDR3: CASTGRGNYEQYF. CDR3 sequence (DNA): TGTGCCAGCACTGGGAGGGGAAACTACGAGCAGTACTTC.

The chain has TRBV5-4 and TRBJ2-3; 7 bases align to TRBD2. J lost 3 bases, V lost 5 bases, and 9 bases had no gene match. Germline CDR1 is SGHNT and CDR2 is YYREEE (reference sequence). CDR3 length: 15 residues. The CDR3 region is CASSGGRAGTDTQYF. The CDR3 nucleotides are TGTGCCAGCAGTGGAGGGAGGGCGGGGACAGATACGCAGTATTTT.

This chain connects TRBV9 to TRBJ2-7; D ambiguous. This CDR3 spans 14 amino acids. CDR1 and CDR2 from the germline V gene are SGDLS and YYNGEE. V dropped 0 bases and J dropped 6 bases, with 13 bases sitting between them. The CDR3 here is CASSVEDRSPEQYF. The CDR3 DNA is TGTGCCAGCAGCGTAGAGGACCGGTCCCCCGAGCAGTACTTC.

DNA for the CDR3: TGTGCCAGCAGTGAAGTATTAAGGCTCCCCGAGCAGTACTTC. Protein sequence: CASSEVLRLPEQYF. This chain connects TRBV6-1 to TRBJ2-7; no definite D call. Germline CDR1 and CDR2: MNHNS and SASEGT. This CDR3 contains 14 residues. Trimming took off 1 base at V and 6 bases at J, with 13 bases between the two ends.

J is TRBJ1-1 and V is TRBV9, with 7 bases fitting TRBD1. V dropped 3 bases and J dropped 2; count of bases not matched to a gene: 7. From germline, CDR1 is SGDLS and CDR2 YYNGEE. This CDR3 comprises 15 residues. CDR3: CASSAGDRLNTEAFF. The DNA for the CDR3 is TGTGCCAGCAGCGCAGGGGACAGACTCAACACTGAAGCTTTCTTT.

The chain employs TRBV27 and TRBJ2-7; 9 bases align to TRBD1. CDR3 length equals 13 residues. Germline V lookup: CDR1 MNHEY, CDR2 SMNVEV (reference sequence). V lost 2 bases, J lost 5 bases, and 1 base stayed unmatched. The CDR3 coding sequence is TGTGCCAGCAGTTTAAGGGACAGGGACGAGCAGTACTTC. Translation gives CASSLRDRDEQYF.

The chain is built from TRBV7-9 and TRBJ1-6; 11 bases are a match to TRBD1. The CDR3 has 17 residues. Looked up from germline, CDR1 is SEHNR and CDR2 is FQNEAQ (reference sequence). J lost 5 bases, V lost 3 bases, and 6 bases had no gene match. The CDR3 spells CASSFGTGGFNNSPLHF. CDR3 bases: TGTGCCAGCAGCTTTGGGACAGGGGGATTTAATAATTCACCCCTCCACTTT.

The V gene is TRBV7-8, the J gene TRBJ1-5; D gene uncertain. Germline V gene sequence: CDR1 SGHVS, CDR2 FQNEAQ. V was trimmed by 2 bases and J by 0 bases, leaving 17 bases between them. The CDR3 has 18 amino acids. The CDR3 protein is CASSLTVGNIISNQPQHF. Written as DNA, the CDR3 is TGTGCCAGCAGCTTAACGGTAGGGAATATCATTAGCAATCAGCCCCAGCATTTT.

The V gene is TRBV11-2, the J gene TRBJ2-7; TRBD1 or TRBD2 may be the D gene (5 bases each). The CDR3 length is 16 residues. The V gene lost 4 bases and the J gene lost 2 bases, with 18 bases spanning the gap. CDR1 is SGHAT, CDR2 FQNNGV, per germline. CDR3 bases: TGTGCCAGCAGCTGGCGACGGGACCAAGAAGCCTACGAGCAGTACTTC. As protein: CASSWRRDQEAYEQYF.

This chain's CDR3 is CSVEEPGMTNTEAFF. CDR3 nucleotides: TGCAGCGTTGAAGAGCCCGGAATGACGAACACTGAAGCTTTCTTT. The chain has TRBV29-1 and TRBJ1-1; no clear D. V lost 0 bases and J lost 1, with 12 bases in between. There are 15 residues in the CDR3. The germline CDR1 and CDR2 sequences are SQVTM and ANQGSEA.

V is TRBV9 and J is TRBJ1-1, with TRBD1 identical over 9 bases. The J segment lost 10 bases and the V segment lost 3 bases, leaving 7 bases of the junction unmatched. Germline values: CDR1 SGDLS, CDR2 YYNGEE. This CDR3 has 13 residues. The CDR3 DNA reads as TGTGCCAGCAGCGGGAACAGGGGGCCCGGAGCTTTCTTT. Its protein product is CASSGNRGPGAFF.

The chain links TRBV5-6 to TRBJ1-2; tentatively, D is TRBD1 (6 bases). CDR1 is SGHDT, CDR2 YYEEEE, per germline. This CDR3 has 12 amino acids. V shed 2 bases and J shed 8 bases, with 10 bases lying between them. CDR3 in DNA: TGTGCCAGCAGCTTTACAGGGACCGGCTACACCTTC. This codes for CASSFTGTGYTF.

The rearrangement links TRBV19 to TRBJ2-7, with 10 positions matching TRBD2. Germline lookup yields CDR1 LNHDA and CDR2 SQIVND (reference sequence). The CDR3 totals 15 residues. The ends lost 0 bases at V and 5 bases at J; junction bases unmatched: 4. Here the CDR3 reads CASSIEGTSANEQYF. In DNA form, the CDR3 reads TGTGCCAGTAGTATAGAAGGGACTAGCGCAAACGAGCAGTACTTC.

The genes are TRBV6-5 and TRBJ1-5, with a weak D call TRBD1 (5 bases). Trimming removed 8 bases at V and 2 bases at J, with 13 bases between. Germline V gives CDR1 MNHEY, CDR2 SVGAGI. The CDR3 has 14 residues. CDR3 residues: CASRRGIGNQPQHF. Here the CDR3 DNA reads TGTGCCAGCCGAAGGGGAATTGGCAATCAGCCCCAGCATTTT.

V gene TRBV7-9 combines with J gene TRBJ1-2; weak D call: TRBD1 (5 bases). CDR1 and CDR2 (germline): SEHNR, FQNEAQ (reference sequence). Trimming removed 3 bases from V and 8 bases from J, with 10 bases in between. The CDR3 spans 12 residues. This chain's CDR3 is CASSFEGSGYTF. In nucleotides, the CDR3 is TGTGCCAGCAGCTTTGAGGGGAGCGGCTACACCTTC.

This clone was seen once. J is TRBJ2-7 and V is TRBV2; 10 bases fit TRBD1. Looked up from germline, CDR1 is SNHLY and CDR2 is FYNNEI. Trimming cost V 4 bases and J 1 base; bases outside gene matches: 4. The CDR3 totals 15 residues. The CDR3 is CASSGGTGASYEQYF. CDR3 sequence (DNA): TGTGCCAGCAGTGGGGGGACAGGGGCATCCTACGAGCAGTACTTC.

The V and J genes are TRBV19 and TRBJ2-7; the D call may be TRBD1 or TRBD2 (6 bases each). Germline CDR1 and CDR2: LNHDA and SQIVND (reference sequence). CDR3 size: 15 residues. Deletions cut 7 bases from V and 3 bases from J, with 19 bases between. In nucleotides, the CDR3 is TGTGCCAGTATGGGCCTTAAGAGGGGGGACTACGAGCAGTACTTC. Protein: CASMGLKRGDYEQYF.